This TCR beta chain was identified in a study of PD-1 blockade in classical Hodgkin lymphoma (dated by TCRdb to about 2020). Notes on the research overall: Nivolumab dosing was 3 mg/kg intravenously every 2 weeks, continuing until either disease progression or unacceptable toxicity. The study used TCR beta sequencing and CyTOF to define a peripheral blood immune signature of response to PD-1 blockade in classical Hodgkin lymphoma.

Points the paper makes about the study in general: The study was restricted to a single clinical trial cohort, and the causes of repertoire differences, possibly disease activity or prior therapy, were left undefined. Among trial patients, those achieving complete response had baseline diversity similar to that of newly diagnosed patients, while diversity was significantly lower in partial responders and progressors. By C4D1, a significant rise was seen in CD4+ TCR diversity but not in CD8+ TCR diversity (p=0.0027 vs p=0.16), and the rise was most apparent among complete responders (p=0.02). Patients starting nivolumab less than 1 year after ASCT had lower diversity and were excluded from later analyses to avoid confounding by immune reconstitution. Newly diagnosed patients were reported to have lower baseline TCR diversity than healthy donors, and relapsed/refractory patients were reported to have lower baseline TCR diversity still.

The germline V gene provides CDR1 MDHEN and CDR2 SYDVKM. V trim: 3 bases; J trim: 1 base; unmatched bases: 7. Measured from the cysteine to the phenylalanine, the CDR3 is 16 residues long. Only the CDR3 DNA is retained, 48 bases long and in frame from the first base. In the paper's terms, the time point label means: cycle 4 day 1 (C4D1), after about 6 weeks of nivolumab. Every trial patient had relapsed after autologous stem cell transplantation, and cohorts A, B and C differed in prior brentuximab vedotin exposure. A total of under 70 patients with relapsed/refractory classical Hodgkin lymphoma made up the trial cohort, and each patient's best overall response was complete response, partial response or progressive disease. In the multi-cohort phase II CheckMate 205 trial, trial patients received single-agent nivolumab. An independent review committee assessed best overall response by applying the 2007 International Working Group response criteria. Trial PBMCs were collected just before the start of nivolumab (C1D1) and during therapy at cycle 2 day 1 and cycle 4 day 1. Peripheral blood was collected in 8 mL Vacutainer Cell Preparation Tubes, from which PBMCs were isolated by centrifugation and then cryopreserved.

Points on this clone: No antigen is known for it. No base-level quality is on record; no much larger clone is a single base apart.

Genomic DNA was extracted with the Qiagen DNeasy kit from unsorted PBMCs and from negatively selected CD4+ and CD8+ fractions. TCR beta CDR3 regions were subjected to amplification by immunoSEQ multiplex PCR with primers that anneal to V and J segments. Amplification bias was minimized using a synthetic immune receptor repertoire, and residual bias was removed computationally after sequencing. Processing in the source paper ran as follows. Repertoire diversity was quantified as the Shannon entropy index using custom Python scripts. The unsorted, CD4+ and CD8+ repertoires were each analyzed separately, with the exception of combined analyses, where CD4+ and CD8+ sequences were merged in silico. Clonal expansion was defined as at least a 2-fold frequency increase after treatment relative to C1D1, with a pseudocount of 0.5 for undetected baseline clones. Clones with 0 or 1 copy at C1D1 were classified as singleton clones, and clones with 2 or more copies were classified as non-singleton clones. Clones expanded in unsorted samples were annotated as CD4+, CD8+ or unknown by matching protein sequences in sorted samples from the same patient. Wilcoxon tests on paired samples were used to test diversity changes from C1D1 to C4D1. The immuneACCESS repertoire file appears here via TCRdb, limited to in-frame rearrangements. These files lack a portion of the clones; in checked studies, under half of the deficit traces to unresolved V genes, and the cause of the others is not known. For V, J and clone size, that table is used; D and trimming come from the DNA. The sample includes 100,000 or so clones, with approximately 94% observed a single time. The ten most abundant clones make up 2% of the sample.

Sequenced material: peripheral blood mononuclear cells (PBMCs), taken before the fourth cycle of nivolumab. The receptor's source is a human donor with classical Hodgkin lymphoma. Here the chain combines TRBV28 and TRBJ1-1; 8 central bases correspond to TRBD1. The CDR3 loop reads CASSFVFGTGNTEAFF. The DNA sequence is as follows: TGTGCCAGCAGTTTTGTCTTCGGGACAGGGAACACTGAAGCTTTCTTT.